The 5 T cell receptor beta chains below come from one sample, sequenced in a study of blood T cell repertoires in COVID-19. Produced via immunoSEQ multiplex PCR; TCRdb's table is partial and in-frame only. The sample consists of more than 200,000 clones, about nine tenths of them appearing once. The sample consisted of PBMCs or T cells enriched from blood (not recorded which). These receptors all come from a woman between 25 and 40 years old with acute COVID-19.

The J gene is TRBJ1-1, the V gene TRBV9; tentatively, D is TRBD1 (5 bases). V gave up 0 bases and J gave up 6 bases, with 12 bases separating them. CDR1 SGDLS and CDR2 YYNGEE come from the germline V gene. The CDR3 is 14 residues long. In DNA, the CDR3 is TGTGCCAGCAGCGTAGGGGGCGGGACCCCTGAAGCTTTCTTT. Protein: CASSVGGGTPEAFF.

This sequence joins TRBV19 and TRBJ2-1, with D possibly matching TRBD1 (6 bases). Trimming removed 2 bases from V and 0 bases from J, with 14 bases in between. The CDR3 spans 17 residues. Per the germline V gene, CDR1 is LNHDA and CDR2 is SQIVND (reference sequence). CDR3 DNA: TGTGCCAGTAGTATACAGGGACAAAGAGCCTCCTACAATGAGCAGTTCTTC. Encoded protein: CASSIQGQRASYNEQFF. The full variable domain, rest sourced from reference TRBV19 and TRBJ2-1, is DGGITQSPKYLFRKEGQNVTLSCEQNLNHDAMYWYRQDPGQGLRLIYYSQIVNDFQKGDIAEGYSVSREKKESFPLTVTSAQKNPTAFYLCASSIQGQRASYNEQFFGPGTRLTVL.

In its sample, this clone was seen once. V usage is TRBV29-1 and J usage is TRBJ1-2; TRBD1 matches at 9 bases. This CDR3 is built from 14 residues. Germline trimming cut 6 bases from V and 3 bases from J; bases unmatched to any gene: 8. The germline CDR1 and CDR2 sequences are SQVTM and ANQGSEA. DNA of the CDR3: TGCAGCGTCGACCGGACAGGGGATGACTATGGCTACACCTTC. This translates into CSVDRTGDDYGYTF.

The chain carries TRBV24-1 and TRBJ2-2, with D hard to call. V was clipped by 2 bases and J by 1 base, with 13 bases between them. The CDR3 extends over 17 amino acids. Germline V gene data show CDR1 as KGHDR and CDR2 as SFDVKD. CDR3 DNA sequence: TGTGCCACCAGTGATTGGGCAGTGAACCTGAACACCGGGGAGCTGTTTTTT. Amino acids: CATSDWAVNLNTGELFF.

V is TRBV20-1 and J is TRBJ2-7, with a tentative D call TRBD2 (6 bases). Trimming took 3 bases from V and 2 from J, leaving 17 bases between them. From germline, CDR1 is DFQATT and CDR2 SNEGSKA (reference sequence). The CDR3 loop spans 15 amino acids. The CDR3 is CSASSVPSAAYEQYF. In DNA, the CDR3 is TGCAGTGCTAGTTCGGTCCCTAGCGCAGCCTACGAGCAGTACTTC.